This record concerns one TCR beta chain sequence. Which antigen it targets is not known. No much larger clonotype is one base removed from it; base qualities were not supplied. This sample was taken from a study of cytomegalovirus exposure and HLA in healthy donors (dated by TCRdb to the late 2010s). Regarding the research as a whole: An earlier analysis of some 600 of the donors reported approximately 300 Gb of sequence data and 90 million to 120 million unique TCR beta sequences obtained from around 180 million T cells. Rather than using new phenotypic data, the later analysis identified candidate immune exposures from TCR beta sequences and from how often those sequences occurred across donors. The number of typed donors differed by locus: about 620-640 for A, B, C, DRB1 and DQB1; 500 to 550 for DQA1; approximately 610 for DPA1; and some 470 for DPB1. Four to six DR-DQ haplotypes were handled as single units for association and clustering, since linkage in the cohort was strong. The study used immunosequencing to profile the T cell repertoires of around 600 subjects and linked those repertoires to cytomegalovirus serostatus. The aim of the study was to test whether cataloging public T cell receptors could identify signatures of past pathogen exposure. To study patterns of TCR occurrence, a later analysis re-analyzed previously published TCR beta repertoires from under 750 donors and added high-resolution HLA genotyping. HLA typing covered class I and class II loci at four-digit resolution. Among some 410 genotyped donors of the cohort, an average of 235,054 unique TCR beta nucleotide sequences were sequenced per donor, around 18% of them non-productive. A later genetic analysis used genome-wide SNP genotypes for about three fifths of the roughly 700 donors, treating that subset as a discovery cohort. All discovery cohort repertoires had been generated using a single sequencing platform. Among the roughly 380 genotyped donors, roughly 80% belonged to the genetic ancestry cluster associated with self-reported Caucasian donors. About 320 gigabases of sequencing data and some 85 million unique TCR sequences were included in an early release covering under 650 HLA-typed donors. To predict cytomegalovirus infection status, the study combined high-throughput TCR immunosequencing, statistical association of individual TCRs with disease status, and machine learning. In addition to the first cohort of around 670 subjects, a separate validation cohort of some 120 different subjects was used. An earlier analysis of more than 450 of the donors used high-throughput TCR beta sequencing to judge whether each TCR beta V gene segment behaved as functional or pseudogenic. Alongside the repertoire data, information on donor age, sex, ethnicity and CMV serostatus was compiled. Broader findings and caveats from the paper: A later genetic analysis reported fewer N-insertions in productive TCRs among donors in an Asian-associated ancestry cluster than the roughly 700-donor mean. In vitro tests confirmed that a few of the cytomegalovirus-associated TCR beta chains recognize cytomegalovirus antigens. Sequencing depth was assumed to be roughly uniform across donors in the presence/absence analyses, though that assumption may not hold. A cluster of highly shared sequence variants was judged likely to represent a technical artifact of the sequencing pipeline. Several of the top co-occurrence clusters appeared to be linked to parvovirus B19, influenza, CMV and Epstein-Barr virus, according to a later analysis. Some IMGT-functional V segments, including TRBV6-2 and TRBV6-3, could not be told apart with the 87-base-pair reads, so those segments were excluded. Only TCR beta chains were sequenced in this cohort, and the absence of alpha or paired-chain data limited detectable features. A further reported finding was that TCR beta sequences accurately predicted the HLA-A and HLA-B alleles for most subjects in the first cohort. Most CMV-associated TCR beta chains appeared to be HLA-restricted in a later analysis, and the HLA associations seemed to be driven largely by CMV exposure. The authors suggested that the approach could potentially be extended to other disease states and immunological phenotypes. The classifier was reported to diagnose cytomegalovirus status with high specificity and sensitivity in both the original cohort and the validation cohort. In an earlier analysis of some 500 of the donors, most TCR beta V segments were observed in productive rearrangements about 87% or about 30% of the time, broadly matching IMGT annotations. The earlier analysis of 587 of the donors excluded seventeen rarely observed V segments, including chromosome 9 orphons, because counts were too low. While some public TCRs were present in many individuals, most TCR sequences turned up only very rarely across donors. Specific HLA alleles were associated with 18,000 or so TCR beta sequences at a false discovery rate of 0.05 in a later analysis. Assigning TCR associations to individual alleles was difficult when HLA alleles, especially DR and DQ, strongly co-occurred. According to a later analysis, TCR association rates differed among HLA loci, with DRB1 alleles showing the most associated TCRs and HLA-C alleles showing the fewest. HLA typing was unavailable for some donors at each locus, so association tests used only the typed subset. A total of roughly 160 TCR beta chains were listed by the study as associated with cytomegalovirus. V-gene and J-gene trimming of TCR beta chains was associated with a missense DCLRE1C variant in a later genetic analysis, and the association was replicated in an independent cohort. The only immune exposure information available for the cohort was CMV serostatus. Linkage disequilibrium might explain the correlated functional status among segregating V segments, but an unknown experimental factor could not be ruled out. A later analysis found that HLA-associated TCR beta chains were more clonally expanded and had lower generation probabilities than equally common non-associated chains.

Library preparation employed the immunoSEQ multiplex PCR assay. For the multiplex PCR, a mixture combining 60 forward primers for TCR Vbeta segments and 13 reverse primers for TCR Jbeta segments was used. A multiplex PCR assay on genomic DNA amplified the CDR3 region of rearranged TCR beta genes. On the Illumina HiSeq System, the amplified TCR beta libraries were sequenced as 87-base-pair reads. The original methods were these. In a later analysis, tens of millions of unique TCR beta chains were counted across the approximately 640 repertoires, and approximately 9.9 million of these chains were shared by at least two donors. A nearest-neighbor algorithm error-corrected the raw reads and collapsed the reads into unique sequences, merging closely related sequences to remove PCR and sequencing errors. Alignment of CDR3 sequences to IMGT reference sequences was used to assign V, D and J gene segments. For a sequence to be retained, a match of at least six nucleotides was required to both a V gene segment and a J gene segment. A rearrangement was called productive if the CDR3 had no stop codons and remained in frame with V and J, and every other rearrangement was called non-productive. CDR3 was defined by IMGT convention, running from the second conserved V-encoded cysteine to the conserved J-encoded phenylalanine. In an earlier analysis of around 540 of the donors, sequences lacking an unambiguous match to a single V gene segment were excluded. An earlier analysis of some 610 of the donors called V segments functional above 56.7% productive rearrangements and segregating when the between-donor standard deviation exceeded 5%. A statistical classification framework was built for diagnosing cytomegalovirus status from the catalog of TCR beta chain sequences. A later analysis assigned V and J genes by comparing TCR nucleotide sequences with IMGT/GENE-DB human TR gene sequences. A later analysis assigned CDR3 sequences and most-parsimonious VDJ recombination scenarios with the TCRdist pipeline. In a later analysis, each TCR beta chain was defined by its CDR3 amino acid sequence together with its V-gene family, and reads lacking a unique V-gene family were excluded. To address suspected cross-contamination and a sequencing artifact, a later analysis removed a few hundred highly shared, low-generation-probability nucleotide sequences. A later analysis calculated a clonal expansion index for each public chain from normalized within-repertoire ranks of inferred template counts. A later analysis computed generation probabilities with a VDJ recombination model fitted to out-of-frame rearrangements, and checked the results against IGoR. Hypergeometric tests were used in a later analysis to score TCR-TCR, TCR-HLA and TCR-CMV co-occurrence, with a repertoire-size bias correction applied to the TCR pairs. A later analysis estimated false discovery rates by permuting HLA or CMV assignments 20 times. In a later analysis, co-occurring TCRs were grouped with DBSCAN, and TCRdist sequence similarity was added when clustering was performed within HLA-allele-positive subsets. Repertoires with fewer than 30,000 or more than 120,000 public chains, plus five repertoires with anomalous nucleotide sharing, were excluded from co-occurrence clustering. TCRdb limited this immuneACCESS table to in-frame rearrangements with V and J called. A share of clones is missing; checked studies link under half to unresolved V genes, and the rest is unexplained. The DNA was the basis for D and trimming; V, J and clone size are from that table. This sample is represented by 90,000 to 150,000 clones; about three quarters of them were singletons. The biggest ten clones account for less than 15% of the sample.

The germline V gene specifies MNHEY as CDR1 and SVGAGI as CDR2. Measured from the cysteine to the phenylalanine, the CDR3 is 15 residues long. The CDR3 DNA has 45 bases and is translated from base 1. The junction shows trimming of 5 bases on V and 1 base on J, plus 14 bases between the germline ends. The cohort consisted of 666 healthy bone marrow donors. Cohort members were all nominally healthy when sampled, although unrecorded immune exposures were likely present. The donor was CMV seropositive and was included in the group of approximately 310 seropositive cohort members. A peripheral blood sample was provided by each donor, and peripheral blood mononuclear cells were used for TCR beta sequencing. Genomic DNA extraction from the blood cell samples was performed with the Qiagen DNeasy Blood Extraction Kit.

The sequence joins TRBV6-5 to TRBJ1-1; too little of a D gene remains to name it. The sequenced sample consisted of PBMCs. This TCR was recovered from a woman aged 40-49 years in good health and CMV-seropositive. The CDR3 amino acid sequence is: CASSPFRPPNTEAFF. The DNA sequence is as follows: TGTGCCAGCAGTCCTTTCAGGCCTCCGAACACTGAAGCTTTCTTT.